This TCR beta chain was recovered during a study of T cells after yellow fever vaccination (dated by TCRdb to the late 2010s). Study-level background: The SMART-Seq v4 Ultra Low Input RNA kit was used to prepare libraries from fractions with low cell numbers. To track T-cell clones before and after primary and booster YFV17D yellow fever vaccination, bulk TCR alpha and beta repertoires were sequenced longitudinally. Two healthy male donors, one aged 18 to 30 and one aged 30 to 40 years, made up the cohort. Blood was collected at multiple timepoints before and after primary and secondary immunization, and bulk PBMC replicates and cell subsets were isolated.

Taken with the paper, the label for treatment or condition translates to: live attenuated yellow fever vaccine strain. PBMCs were isolated from peripheral blood using a standard Ficoll-Paque protocol. CD4 and CD8 T-cell fractions were isolated with Dynabeads CD4 and CD8 positive selection kits. TriZol was used to extract RNA from bulk PBMCs, from CD4 and CD8 fractions, and from dextramer-positive and dextramer-negative fractions. Study-wide findings and limitations: A small share of clonotypes occurred in both CD4 and CD8 compartments, likely arising from convergent recombination. After the booster, most of the clones that had expanded following primary vaccination were detected again (about 95% of CD4 and around 88% of CD8), which suggests that memory was broadly maintained. Compared with the primary T-cell response, the secondary T-cell response was faster but weaker, reaching its peak on day 5 rather than on day 15. Computational filtering was required because FACS-sorted repertoires could contain abundant contaminating clonotypes from the bulk population. Because only a couple of donors were included in the study, the extent to which the findings can be generalized is limited.

On this clonotype itself: Its antigen has not been determined. Within one base of it there is no much larger clone, and no base qualities were kept.

The instrument was an Illumina NovaSeq 6000. Synthesis of TCR cDNA relied on 5'RACE template switching, a step that introduced a universal primer site along with unique molecular identifiers. Priming of cDNA synthesis was performed from both the TCR alpha and TCR beta constant segments. Two PCR steps were used to amplify libraries, with sample barcodes and sequencing adapters being added in the second step. Libraries were sequenced on Illumina HiSeq 2500 (2x100 bp) or NovaSeq (2x150 bp). Per the source publication's procedure: MIGEC was used to demultiplex reads and collapse the reads into UMI consensus sequences, and MiXCR was used for V(D)J alignment. Vaccine-responding clonotypes were defined with edgeR using replicate PBMC samples, requiring FDR below 0.01 and a log2 fold change above 5 up to day 15. CD4 or CD8 identity was assigned to each bulk clonotype according to whether the clonotype was present at higher abundance in the sequenced CD4 repertoire or the sequenced CD8 repertoire. Using fastp trimming at Q25 and MiXCR clonotype assembly, TCRdb reanalyzed the public sequencing data and kept in-frame beta chains. Each entry is one CDR3 protein sequence, shown with its most common DNA and genes. TCRdb, not the authors, supplied the V and J calls. A total of approximately 160,000 distinct CDR3 sequences appear in this sample, approximately 9.7% of them only once. The top ten hold roughly a third of the sample.

This sample comprised CD8+ T cells sorted from PBMCs, obtained 45 days after the yellow fever booster vaccination. This sequence was found in a man aged 18 to 30 who received the YFV17D yellow fever vaccine.

The bases read TGTGCCAGCAGAGCCCCCGGGACAGGGGTCTCTGGCTACACCTTC. It translates as CASRAPGTGVSGYTF. The V and J genes are TRBV25-1 and TRBJ1-2, and TRBD1 matches 10 of the central bases. Clipping removes 6 bases from V and 7 bases from J, with 11 as the unmatched junction base count. From the cysteine up to the phenylalanine, the CDR3 has a length of 15 residues. The entry retains the CDR3 DNA only, 45 bases that are in frame from base 1. Per the germline V gene, MGHDK is the CDR1 and SYGVNS is the CDR2.